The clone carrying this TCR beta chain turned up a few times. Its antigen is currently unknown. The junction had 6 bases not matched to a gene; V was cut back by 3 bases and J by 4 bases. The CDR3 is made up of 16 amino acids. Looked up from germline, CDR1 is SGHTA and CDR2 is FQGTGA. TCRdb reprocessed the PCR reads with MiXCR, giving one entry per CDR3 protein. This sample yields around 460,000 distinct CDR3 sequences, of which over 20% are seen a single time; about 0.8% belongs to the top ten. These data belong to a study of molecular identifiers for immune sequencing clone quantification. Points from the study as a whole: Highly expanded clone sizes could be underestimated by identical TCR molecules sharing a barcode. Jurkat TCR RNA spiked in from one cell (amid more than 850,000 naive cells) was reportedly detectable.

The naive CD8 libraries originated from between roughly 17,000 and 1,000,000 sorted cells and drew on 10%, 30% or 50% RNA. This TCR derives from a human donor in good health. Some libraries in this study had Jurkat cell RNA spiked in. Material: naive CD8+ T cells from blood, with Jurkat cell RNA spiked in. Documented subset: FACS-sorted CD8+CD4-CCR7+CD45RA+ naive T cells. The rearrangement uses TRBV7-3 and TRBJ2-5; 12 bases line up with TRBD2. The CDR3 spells CASSFGLAGTGETQYF. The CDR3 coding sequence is TGTGCCAGCAGCTTCGGACTAGCGGGGACTGGAGAGACCCAGTACTTC.